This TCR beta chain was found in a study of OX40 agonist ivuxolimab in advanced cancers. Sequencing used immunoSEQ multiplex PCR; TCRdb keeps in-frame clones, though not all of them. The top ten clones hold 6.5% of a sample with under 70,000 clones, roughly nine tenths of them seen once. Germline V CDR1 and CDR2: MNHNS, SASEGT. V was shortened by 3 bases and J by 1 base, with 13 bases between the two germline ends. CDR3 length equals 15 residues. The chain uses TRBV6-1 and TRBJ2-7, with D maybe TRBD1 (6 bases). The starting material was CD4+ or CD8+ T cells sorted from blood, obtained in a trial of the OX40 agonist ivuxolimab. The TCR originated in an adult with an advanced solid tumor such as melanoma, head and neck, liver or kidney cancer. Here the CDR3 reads CASSDDQGSSYEQYF. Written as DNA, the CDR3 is TGTGCCAGCAGTGACGATCAGGGGTCTTCCTACGAGCAGTACTTC.